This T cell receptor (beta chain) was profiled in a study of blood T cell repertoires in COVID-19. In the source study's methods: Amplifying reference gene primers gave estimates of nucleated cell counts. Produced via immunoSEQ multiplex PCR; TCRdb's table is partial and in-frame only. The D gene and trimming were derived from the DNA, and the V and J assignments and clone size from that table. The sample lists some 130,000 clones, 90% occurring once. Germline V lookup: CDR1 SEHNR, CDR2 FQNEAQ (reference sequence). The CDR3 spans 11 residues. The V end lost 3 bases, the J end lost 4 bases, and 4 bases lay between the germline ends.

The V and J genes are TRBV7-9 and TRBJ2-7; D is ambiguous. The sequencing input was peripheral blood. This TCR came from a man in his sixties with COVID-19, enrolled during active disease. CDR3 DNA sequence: TGTGCCAGCAGCTTCAGGTACGAGCAGTACTTC. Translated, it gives CASSFRYEQYF. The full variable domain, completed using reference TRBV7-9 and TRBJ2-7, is DTGVSQNPRHKITKRGQNVTFRCDPISEHNRLYWYRQTLGQGPEFLTYFQNEAQLEKSRLLSDRFSAERPKGSFSTLEIQRTEQGDSAMYLCASSFRYEQYFGPGTRLTVT.